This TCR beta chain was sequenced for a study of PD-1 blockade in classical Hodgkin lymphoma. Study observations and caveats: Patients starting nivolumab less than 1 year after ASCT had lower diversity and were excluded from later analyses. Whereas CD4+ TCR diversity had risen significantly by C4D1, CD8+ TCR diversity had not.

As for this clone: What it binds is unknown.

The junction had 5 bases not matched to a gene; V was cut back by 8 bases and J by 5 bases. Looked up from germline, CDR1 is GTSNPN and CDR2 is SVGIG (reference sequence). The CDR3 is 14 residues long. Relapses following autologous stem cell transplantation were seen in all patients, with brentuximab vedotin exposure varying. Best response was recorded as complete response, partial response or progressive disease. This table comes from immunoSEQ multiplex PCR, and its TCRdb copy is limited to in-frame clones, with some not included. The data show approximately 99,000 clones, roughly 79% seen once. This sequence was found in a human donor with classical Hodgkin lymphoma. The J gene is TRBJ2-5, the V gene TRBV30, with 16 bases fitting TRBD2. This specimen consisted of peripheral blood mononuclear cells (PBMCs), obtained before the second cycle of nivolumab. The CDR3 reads CAGTSGRAGETQYF. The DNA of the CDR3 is TGTGCCGGGACTAGCGGGAGGGCCGGGGAGACCCAGTACTTC.